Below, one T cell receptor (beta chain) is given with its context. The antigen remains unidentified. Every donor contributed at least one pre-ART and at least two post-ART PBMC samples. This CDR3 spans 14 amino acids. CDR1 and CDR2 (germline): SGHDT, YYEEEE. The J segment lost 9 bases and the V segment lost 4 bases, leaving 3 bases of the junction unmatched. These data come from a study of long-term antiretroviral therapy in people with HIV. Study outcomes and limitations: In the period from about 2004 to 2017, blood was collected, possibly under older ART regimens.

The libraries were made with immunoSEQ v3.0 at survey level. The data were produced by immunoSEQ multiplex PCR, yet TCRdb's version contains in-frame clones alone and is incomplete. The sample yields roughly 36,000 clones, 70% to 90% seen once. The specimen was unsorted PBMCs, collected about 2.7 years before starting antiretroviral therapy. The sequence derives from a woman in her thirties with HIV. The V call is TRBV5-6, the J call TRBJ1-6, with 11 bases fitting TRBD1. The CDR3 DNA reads TGTGCCAGCAGCCGGGACAGGGGGTCTTCACCCCTCCACTTT. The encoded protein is CASSRDRGSSPLHF. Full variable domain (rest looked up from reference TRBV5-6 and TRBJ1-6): DAGVTQSPTHLIKTRGQQVTLRCSPKSGHDTVSWYQQALGQGPQFIFQYYEEEERQRGNFPDRFSGHQFPNYSSELNVNALLLGDSALYLCASSRDRGSSPLHFGNGTRLTVT.